This T cell receptor beta chain was profiled in a study of CD8+CD57+ T cells in acquired aplastic anemia. The CDR3 runs to 15 residues. Germline CDR1 is SGHRS and CDR2 is YFSETQ. Trimming cost V 0 bases and J 0 bases, with 10 bases left between them. This clonotype was picked up one time. The TCR beta profiling, which covered VDJ combination and CDR3 sequence, was carried out using genomic DNA as the template. TCRdb reprocessed the reads via MiXCR and lists one record per CDR3 protein. This table has some 200,000 distinct CDR3 sequences, roughly half appearing once. The sequenced patients had an expansion of CD8+CD57+ cells seen by flow cytometry. Receipt of therapy had not occurred in any patient by the time of blood sampling.

Sequenced sample: sorted CD4+, CD8+, or CD8+CD57+ T cells (not recorded which) from PBMCs. The receptor's source is a human donor with aplastic anemia. V usage is TRBV5-1 and J usage is TRBJ2-7; weak D call: TRBD1 (6 bases). The CDR3 coding sequence is TGCGCCAGCAGCTTGGTAGGGGGAAGCTCCTACGAGCAGTACTTC. Its protein product is CASSLVGGSSYEQYF.